Described below is a single T cell receptor beta chain sequence and its context. These data belong to a study of OX40 agonist ivuxolimab in advanced cancers. Study summary: Hepatocellular carcinoma, melanoma, renal cell or head and neck cancer affected the dose-escalation patients. Partial response was recorded in three patients: one hepatocellular carcinoma and two cutaneous melanoma cases. A history of anti-PD-1, anti-PD-L1 or anti-CTLA-4 therapy was acceptable, and 40% to 45% had some. Males comprised 82.7% of the group, whose mean age was about 61 years (range about 20 to 85).

This CDR3 spans 19 amino acids. Germline V CDR1 and CDR2: SGHVS, FNYEAQ. Trimming removed 4 bases from V and 0 bases from J, with 19 bases in between. Method: immunoSEQ multiplex PCR; TCRdb's copy keeps in-frame clones and lacks some. Seen here are around 51,000 clones, just under 90% observed once, and the top ten hold 10%. This specimen consisted of CD4+ or CD8+ T cells sorted from blood, obtained in a trial of the OX40 agonist ivuxolimab. The chain uses TRBV7-6 and TRBJ2-6; perhaps TRBD1 as D (6 bases). The TCR was taken from an adult with an advanced solid tumor such as melanoma, head and neck, liver or kidney cancer. CDR3 sequence: CASSSVGAGVVSGANVLTF. The CDR3 DNA sequence: TGTGCCAGCAGCTCCGTTGGGGCAGGGGTGGTCTCTGGGGCCAACGTCCTGACTTTC.